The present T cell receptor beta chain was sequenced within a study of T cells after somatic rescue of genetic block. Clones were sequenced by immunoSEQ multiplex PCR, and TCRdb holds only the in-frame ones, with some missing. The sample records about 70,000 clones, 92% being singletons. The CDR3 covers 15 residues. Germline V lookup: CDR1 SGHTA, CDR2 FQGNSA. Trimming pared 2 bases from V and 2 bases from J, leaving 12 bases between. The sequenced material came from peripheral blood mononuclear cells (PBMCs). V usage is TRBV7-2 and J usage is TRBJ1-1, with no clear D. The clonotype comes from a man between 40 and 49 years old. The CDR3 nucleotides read TGTGCCAGCAGCTTAAGCGCCGGGATTAACACTGAAGCTTTCTTT. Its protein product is CASSLSAGINTEAFF.